Given below is one TCR beta chain in context. Its antigen is unknown. The entry originates in a study of beta chain features in type 1 diabetes. Points from the study as a whole: TCRB CDR3s were moderately but significantly shorter in Type 1 diabetes patients in all four CD4+ subsets.

Expressed TCRB transcripts were sequenced, since all the RNA that had been isolated was reverse transcribed. Assay: immunoSEQ multiplex PCR; the TCRdb copy retains only in-frame clones and omits some. This sample carries 550,000 to 850,000 clones, around an eighth of them seen once, and the ten largest clones take around 0.022%. Sequenced input: naive CD4+ T cells from blood. This TCR was recovered from a man aged 18-30 years with type 1 diabetes.

CDR3 in amino acids: CASSPGTAYEQYF. The CDR3 DNA sequence: TGTGCCAGCAGTCCCGGGACAGCGTACGAGCAGTACTTC. The V gene is TRBV6-6, the J gene TRBJ2-7; TRBD1 matches at 7 bases. In germline, CDR1 is MNHNY, CDR2 SVGAGI (reference sequence). V shed 5 bases, J shed 4 bases, and the junction held 5 bases outside the gene matches. This CDR3 is built from 13 residues.